A single sample gave rise to the 19 T cell receptor beta chains below, sequenced in a study of T-cell memory formation after mild COVID-19. Using its own MiXCR run on the 5' RACE reads, TCRdb lists one record per CDR3 protein. This sample has 300,000 to 350,000 distinct CDR3 sequences, with 10% to 15% found just once. The sequencing sample was made of PBMCs or a T cell subset sorted from them (not recorded which). Receptors were obtained from a young man who had mild COVID-19 (a few samples of this study predate the infection). Cell type and time point are not known.

This clonotype has ten or more counts. The chain has TRBV7-6 and TRBJ2-3; possibly TRBD1 for D (5 bases). Trimming stripped 5 bases from V and 4 bases from J, with 13 bases between. CDR1 and CDR2 (germline): SGHVS, FNYEAQ. This CDR3 is 14 amino acids long. This CDR3 is CASSHLGEADTQYF. The CDR3 DNA is TGTGCCAGCAGCCACCTAGGGGAAGCAGATACGCAGTATTTT.

This clonotype occurred many times. The chain joins TRBV7-2 to TRBJ2-1; no clear D gene. This CDR3 contains 13 residues. Deletions cut 0 bases from V and 5 bases from J, with 5 bases between. CDR1 is SGHTA and CDR2 is FQGNSA in the germline V gene. The CDR3 nucleotides read TGTGCCAGCAGCTTAGCGTCGGACAATGAGCAGTTCTTC. Its translation is CASSLASDNEQFF.

This clonotype was picked up a small number of times. The gene calls are TRBV10-3 and TRBJ2-5, with a possible D match to TRBD1 (5 bases). CDR1 and CDR2 (germline): ENHRY, SYGVKD. The V gene lost 2 bases and the J gene lost 5 bases, with 15 bases spanning the gap. The CDR3 sequence is 15 residues long. In nucleotides, the CDR3 is TGTGCCATCAGTGAGACTCAGGTCCCAGGGGAGACCCAGTACTTC. It encodes CAISETQVPGETQYF.

This clonotype was picked up a small number of times. The rearrangement joins TRBV4-1 to TRBJ2-1; D gene uncertain. Trimming stripped 4 bases from V and 7 bases from J, with 14 bases between. CDR3 size: 14 residues. Germline V gene data show CDR1 as MGHRA and CDR2 as YSYEKL. The CDR3 protein is CASSLPGNGNEQFF. The CDR3 bases are TGCGCCAGCAGCCTCCCGGGCAATGGTAATGAGCAGTTCTTC.

The chain is built from TRBV12-5 and TRBJ2-3, with no clear D. This CDR3 region has 13 residues. Germline V gene sequence: CDR1 LGHNT, CDR2 FRNRAP. V was trimmed by 8 bases and J by 6 bases, leaving 15 bases between them. CDR3 sequence (DNA): TGTGCTAGTACCAACTCATCGGCCGATACGCAGTATTTT. It is translated as CASTNSSADTQYF.

In its sample, this clonotype was seen a few times. The chain uses TRBV21-1 and TRBJ2-7. TRBV21-1 is reported as a pseudogene. This CDR3 spans 15 amino acids. DNA of the CDR3: TGTGCCAGCAGCAATCCGGACCCCAAGGCTTACGAGCAGTACGTC. As protein: CASSNPDPKAYEQYV.

This clonotype was counted between two and nine times. The chain joins TRBV11-2 to TRBJ2-2, with 13 bases fitting TRBD2. The CDR3 sequence is 17 residues long. Germline V gene data show CDR1 as SGHAT and CDR2 as FQNNGV. V trimming: 5 bases; J trimming: 4 bases; junction bases outside the gene matches: 7. CDR3 bases: TGTGCCAGCAGCAGCCGACTAGCGGGGGGTGGCACCGGGGAGCTGTTTTTT. Its translation: CASSSRLAGGGTGELFF.

The sample holds a few counts of this clonotype. This chain links TRBV7-8 with TRBJ2-3, with 7 bases lining up with TRBD2. Germline values: CDR1 SGHVS, CDR2 FQNEAQ. The CDR3 spans 14 residues. V shed 3 bases and J 6 bases; nucleotides not matched to a gene: 6. The CDR3 bases are TGTGCCAGCAGCTTTGACGGGGGGTTTGATACGCAGTATTTT. It is translated as CASSFDGGFDTQYF.

The rearrangement links TRBV6-2 or TRBV6-3 to TRBJ2-3; the D gene could be TRBD1 or TRBD2 (6 bases each). The CDR3 sequence is 15 residues long. V gave up 2 bases and J gave up 4 bases, with 13 bases separating them. Germline-derived CDR1 and CDR2 are MNHEY and SVGEGT. In DNA, the CDR3 is TGTGCCAGCAGTTACGGGGGGCCCCGTGCAGATACGCAGTATTTT. It is translated as CASSYGGPRADTQYF.

This clonotype was seen more than once but under ten times. The gene calls are TRBV19 and TRBJ2-2, with a weak D call TRBD2 (6 bases). Trimming took off 10 bases at V and 7 bases at J, with 16 bases between the two ends. CDR3 length: 13 amino acids. CDR1 is LNHDA, CDR2 SQIVND, per germline (reference sequence). The chain's CDR3 is CATRLDPLGELFF. CDR3 DNA sequence: TGTGCCACCCGACTAGACCCTCTCGGGGAGCTGTTTTTT.

For the CDR3, the DNA is TGCGCCAGCAGGGCAAGCAATGACAGGAGAACCCTTGAAGCTTTCTTT. Translating it yields CASRASNDRRTLEAFF. The chain links TRBV4-3 to TRBJ1-1; possible D gene TRBD1, 6 bases. This CDR3 contains 16 residues. Germline V gives CDR1 LGHNA, CDR2 YSLEER. Trimming removed 6 bases at V and 7 bases at J, with 24 bases between.

The rearrangement links TRBV2 to TRBJ2-3; the match to TRBD2 covers 7 bases. V lost 3 bases and J lost 3; bases outside the gene matches: 6. This CDR3 spans 15 amino acids. The germline V gene encodes CDR1 SNHLY and CDR2 FYNNEI. CDR3 loop: CASSETRGVTDTQYF. The DNA for the CDR3 is TGTGCCAGCAGTGAGACACGGGGGGTGACAGATACGCAGTATTTT.

This clonotype was found a few times. The rearrangement joins TRBV11-2 to TRBJ2-1; D is uncertain. CDR3 length equals 14 residues. V was cut by 6 bases and J by 6 bases, with 15 bases left in between. The germline gives CDR1 SGHAT, CDR2 FQNNGV. For the CDR3, the DNA is TGTGCCAGCAGTCTTCCCTACTCCCCCAATGAGCAGTTCTTC. Encoded protein: CASSLPYSPNEQFF.

The chain combines TRBV24-1 with TRBJ1-2, with 7 positions matching TRBD1. Germline assignment: CDR1 KGHDR and CDR2 SFDVKD. Trimming took 3 bases from V and 3 from J; bases not matched to a gene: 3. This CDR3 has 14 residues. The CDR3: CATSDRQGYYGYTF. The CDR3, as DNA: TGTGCCACCAGTGATCGACAGGGTTACTATGGCTACACCTTC.

This clonotype was observed a few times. The chain carries TRBV2 and TRBJ1-1, with TRBD1 as a possible D gene (6 bases). The CDR3 totals 13 residues. The germline CDR1 and CDR2 sequences are SNHLY and FYNNEI. V was cut by 8 bases and J by 4 bases, with 14 bases left in between. CDR3 loop: CASPKGVGTEAFF. The DNA of the CDR3 is TGTGCCAGCCCCAAGGGGGTGGGCACTGAAGCTTTCTTT.

The V call is TRBV5-1, the J call TRBJ1-3; no reliable D call. CDR1 and CDR2 (germline): SGHRS, YFSETQ. This CDR3 is built from 15 residues. The V end was cut by 1 base, the J end by 4 bases, with 12 bases between. The DNA for the CDR3 is TGCGCCAGCAGCTTGTTGGCCAGCTCCGGAAACACCATATATTTT. The encoded protein is CASSLLASSGNTIYF.

This clonotype was observed a few times. J is TRBJ1-2 and V is TRBV20-1; D unresolved. Per germline, CDR1 DFQATT and CDR2 SNEGSKA (reference sequence). Trimming took 1 base from V and 6 from J, leaving 15 bases between them. CDR3 size: 14 residues. The CDR3 spells CSARVWTLLNGYTF. The CDR3 DNA follows: TGCAGTGCTAGAGTTTGGACTCTCTTAAATGGCTACACCTTC.

The J gene is TRBJ2-5, the V gene TRBV7-2, with 13 bases fitting TRBD2. Trimming removed 8 bases from V and 6 bases from J; junction bases left unmatched: 9. Germline CDR1 reads SGHTA; CDR2 reads FQGNSA. The CDR3 has 15 amino acids. This CDR3 is CASRTSGGASQTQYF. The DNA of the CDR3 is TGTGCCAGCCGAACTAGCGGGGGGGCGTCTCAGACCCAGTACTTC.

The chain joins TRBV4-1 to TRBJ1-2; TRBD1 is a possible D gene (6 bases). The germline gives CDR1 MGHRA, CDR2 YSYEKL. CDR3 length: 16 residues. V lost 0 bases, J lost 0 bases, and 11 bases lay in between. The CDR3 DNA reads TGCGCCAGCAGCCAAGATTTGACAGGAGCTAACTATGGCTACACCTTC. Its protein is CASSQDLTGANYGYTF.